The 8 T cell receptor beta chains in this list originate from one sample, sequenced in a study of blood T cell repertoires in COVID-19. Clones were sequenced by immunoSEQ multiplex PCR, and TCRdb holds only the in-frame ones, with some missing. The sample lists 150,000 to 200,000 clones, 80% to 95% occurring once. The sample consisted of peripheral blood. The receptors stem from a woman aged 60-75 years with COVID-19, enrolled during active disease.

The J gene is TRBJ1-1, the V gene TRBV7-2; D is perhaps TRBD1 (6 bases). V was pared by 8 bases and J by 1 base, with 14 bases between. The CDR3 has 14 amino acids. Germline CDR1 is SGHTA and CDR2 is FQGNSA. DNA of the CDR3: TGTGCCAGCCTCCTCGGACAGCCGAACACTGAAGCTTTCTTT. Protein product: CASLLGQPNTEAFF.

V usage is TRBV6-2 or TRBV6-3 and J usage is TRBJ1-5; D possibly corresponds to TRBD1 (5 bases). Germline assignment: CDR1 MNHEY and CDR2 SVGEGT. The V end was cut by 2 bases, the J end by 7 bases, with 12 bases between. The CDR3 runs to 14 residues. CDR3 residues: CASSYRGIEQPQHF. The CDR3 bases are TGTGCCAGCAGTTACCGGGGGATCGAACAGCCCCAGCATTTT.

CDR3 loop: CASSQDAGGSYNEQFF. Written as DNA, the CDR3 is TGTGCCAGCAGCCAAGATGCGGGGGGGTCCTACAATGAGCAGTTCTTC. This chain joins TRBV4-2 and TRBJ2-1; 9 nucleotides agree with TRBD2. Losses at the gene ends were 0 bases for V and 1 base for J; bases not matched to a gene: 1. The CDR3 loop spans 16 amino acids. Germline CDR1 and CDR2: LGHNA and YNFKEQ.

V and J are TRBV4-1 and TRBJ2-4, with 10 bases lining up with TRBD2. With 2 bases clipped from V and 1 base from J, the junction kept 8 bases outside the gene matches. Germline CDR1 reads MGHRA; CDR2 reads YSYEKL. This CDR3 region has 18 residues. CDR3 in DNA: TGCGCCAGCAGCCAATTTTCTAGCGGGGGCCTCGCCAAAAACATTCAGTACTTC. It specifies CASSQFSSGGLAKNIQYF.

CDR3 region: CASSLVIRANEKLFF. For the CDR3, the DNA is TGTGCCAGCAGCTTAGTAATACGCGCTAATGAAAAACTGTTTTTT. J is TRBJ1-4 and V is TRBV7-6; D is undetermined. The CDR3 sequence is 15 residues long. Trimming took 1 base from V and 3 from J, leaving 9 bases between them. CDR1 and CDR2 from the germline V gene are SGHVS and FNYEAQ.

The CDR3 here is CASSSGGAYNSPLHF. The CDR3 DNA follows: TGTGCCAGCAGCTCCGGGGGAGCCTATAATTCACCCCTCCACTTT. The chain has TRBV7-9 and TRBJ1-6; possible D gene TRBD1, 5 bases. The V end lost 4 bases, the J end lost 2 bases, and 9 bases lay between the germline ends. This CDR3 has 15 amino acids. Germline V gives CDR1 SEHNR, CDR2 FQNEAQ (reference sequence).

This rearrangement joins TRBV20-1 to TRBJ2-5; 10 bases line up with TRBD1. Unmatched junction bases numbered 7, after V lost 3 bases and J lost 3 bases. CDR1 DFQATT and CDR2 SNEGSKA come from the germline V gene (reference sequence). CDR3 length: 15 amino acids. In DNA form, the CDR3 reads TGCAGTGCTAGTAGAACCGGGACAGGGGAAGAGACCCAGTACTTC. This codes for CSASRTGTGEETQYF.

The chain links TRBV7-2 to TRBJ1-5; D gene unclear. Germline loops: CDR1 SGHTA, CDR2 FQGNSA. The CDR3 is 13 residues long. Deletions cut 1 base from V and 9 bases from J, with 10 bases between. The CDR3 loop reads CASSLEGVGPQHF. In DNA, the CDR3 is TGTGCCAGCAGCTTAGAGGGAGTTGGGCCCCAGCATTTT.